These 21 T cell receptor beta chains were all obtained from the same sample, sequenced in a study of Ad26.COV2.S vaccination and SARS-CoV-2 variants. The data were produced by immunoSEQ multiplex PCR, yet TCRdb's version contains in-frame clones alone and is incomplete. Altogether around 170,000 clones are present, roughly 89% being singletons, with the ten largest covering 5.9%. The sample consisted of peripheral blood, taken after recovery from COVID-19. Receptors originate from a human donor who had recovered from COVID-19.

This chain uses TRBV5-6 with TRBJ2-3; D not certain. V lost 0 bases, J lost 2 bases, and 7 bases lay in between. CDR1 and CDR2 from the germline V gene are SGHDT and YYEEEE. The CDR3 contains 14 residues. CDR3 DNA sequence: TGTGCCAGCAGCTTGGTCGGCCCCACAGATACGCAGTATTTT. Translation gives CASSLVGPTDTQYF.

This clone was detected a few times. The J gene is TRBJ1-4, the V gene TRBV7-9; weak D call: TRBD1 (6 bases). V was clipped by 3 bases and J by 4 bases, with 9 bases between them. This CDR3 contains 14 residues. Germline V gene data show CDR1 as SEHNR and CDR2 as FQNEAQ (reference sequence). CDR3 region: CASSFRDINEKLFF. The DNA for the CDR3 is TGTGCCAGCAGCTTTAGGGACATTAATGAAAAACTGTTTTTT.

The V gene is TRBV11-1, the J gene TRBJ2-1, with 9 positions matching TRBD1. Germline trimming cut 5 bases from V and 8 bases from J; bases unmatched to any gene: 10. The CDR3 is 15 residues long. Germline values: CDR1 SGHAT, CDR2 FQDESV (reference sequence). This CDR3 reads CASSGQRDRDHEQFF. The CDR3 nucleotides read TGTGCCAGCAGCGGCCAAAGGGACAGGGACCATGAGCAGTTCTTC.

CDR3 nucleotide sequence: TGTGCCAGCGGTCCGGACAGGGGAAGTTCACCCCTCCACTTT. Its protein product is CASGPDRGSSPLHF. This chain links TRBV6-5 with TRBJ1-6; 9 bases match TRBD1. CDR1 MNHEY and CDR2 SVGAGI come from the germline V gene. Trimming removed 8 bases from V and 9 bases from J; junction bases left unmatched: 8. The CDR3 consists of 14 residues.

This clone was counted once. The gene calls are TRBV19 and TRBJ2-1; TRBD2 matches 7 bases. The V and J ends lost 5 bases and 7 bases, in that order; junction bases with no gene match: 2. Germline V gene lookup returns CDR1 LNHDA and CDR2 SQIVND (reference sequence). This CDR3 region has 12 residues. Here the CDR3 DNA reads TGTGCCAGTAGTCCGGGACTAAATGAGCAGTTCTTC. Amino acids: CASSPGLNEQFF.

The chain joins TRBV7-9 to TRBJ2-5, with 13 positions matching TRBD2. This CDR3 comprises 16 residues. Germline CDR1 and CDR2: SEHNR and FQNEAQ (reference sequence). Losses at the gene ends were 4 bases for V and 5 bases for J; bases not matched to a gene: 7. The CDR3 nucleotides read TGTGCCAGCAGCTCAAGGACTAGCGGGAGTACGGAGACCCAGTACTTC. Translating it yields CASSSRTSGSTETQYF.

The chain carries TRBV11-2 and TRBJ1-4; D unresolved. Germline-derived CDR1 and CDR2 are SGHAT and FQNNGV. V was trimmed by 0 bases and J by 4 bases, leaving 12 bases between them. The CDR3 loop spans 16 amino acids. In DNA form, the CDR3 reads TGTGCCAGCAGCTTAGATTACCGAAGGGTTAATGAAAAACTGTTTTTT. This codes for CASSLDYRRVNEKLFF.

The rearrangement links TRBV4-1 to TRBJ2-7, with D perhaps TRBD2 (7 bases). V was clipped by 0 bases and J by 5 bases, with 17 bases between them. This CDR3 comprises 16 residues. Germline values: CDR1 MGHRA, CDR2 YSYEKL. Here the CDR3 reads CASSQERGGAADEQYF. The DNA for the CDR3 is TGCGCCAGCAGCCAAGAAAGAGGGGGGGCCGCTGACGAGCAGTACTTC.

The J gene is TRBJ1-2, the V gene TRBV7-9, with TRBD1 as a possible D gene (6 bases). V was shortened by 3 bases and J by 2 bases, with 22 bases between the two germline ends. Germline lookup yields CDR1 SEHNR and CDR2 FQNEAQ (reference sequence). The CDR3 totals 18 residues. The CDR3 is CASSLTGAGNPSNYGYTF. The CDR3 DNA reads as TGTGCCAGCAGCTTGACGGGGGCAGGAAACCCTTCGAACTATGGCTACACCTTC.

The chain couples TRBV30 to TRBJ1-5; D possibly corresponds to TRBD1 (5 bases). The CDR3 runs to 13 residues. Germline assignment: CDR1 GTSNPN and CDR2 SVGIG (reference sequence). V lost 5 bases and J 5 bases, leaving 13 bases between the germline ends. CDR3 bases: TGTGCCTGGCGCTCCGGGGGGGATCAGCCCCAGCATTTT. This encodes CAWRSGGDQPQHF.

This clone was detected a few times. The chain couples TRBV6-5 to TRBJ1-2; 7 positions match TRBD1. The CDR3 contains 14 residues. Germline V gene lookup returns CDR1 MNHEY and CDR2 SVGAGI. V lost 6 bases and J lost 7; bases outside the gene matches: 11. CDR3 protein: CASRKLRAGGGYTF. In nucleotides, the CDR3 is TGTGCCAGCAGAAAACTAAGGGCAGGGGGTGGCTACACCTTC.

The J gene is TRBJ1-2, the V gene TRBV3-1 (or the pseudogene TRBV3-2), with D unclear. Per the germline V gene, CDR1 is LGHDT and CDR2 is YNNKEL (reference sequence). Trimming removed 4 bases at V and 2 bases at J, with 8 bases between. The CDR3 consists of 13 residues. Here the CDR3 DNA reads TGTGCCAGCAGCCGCGTGAACAACTATGGCTACACCTTC. Amino acids: CASSRVNNYGYTF.

This chain joins TRBV6-6 and TRBJ2-1, with 7 bases aligning to TRBD1. Germline V gives CDR1 MNHNY, CDR2 SVGAGI (reference sequence). V trimming: 5 bases; J trimming: 8 bases; junction bases outside the gene matches: 3. There are 12 residues in the CDR3. The CDR3 region is CASSPGGHEQFF. The CDR3 DNA follows: TGTGCCAGCAGTCCAGGGGGTCATGAGCAGTTCTTC.

V usage is TRBV4-2 and J usage is TRBJ2-7; D is unclear. V shed 0 bases and J shed 2 bases, with 14 bases lying between them. The CDR3 length is 16 residues. Germline V gene data show CDR1 as LGHNA and CDR2 as YNFKEQ. In nucleotides, the CDR3 is TGTGCCAGCAGCCAAGATATGGTGACGGCGGCCTACGAGCAGTACTTC. This gives the protein CASSQDMVTAAYEQYF.

CDR3 DNA sequence: TGTGCCAGCAGCGGTGCTAGCGGGAGATCAGATACGCAGTATTTT. Its protein is CASSGASGRSDTQYF. The V gene is TRBV9, the J gene TRBJ2-3; 10 bases map to TRBD2. This CDR3 contains 15 residues. J was trimmed by 4 bases and V by 3 bases; bases with no gene match: 5. The germline gives CDR1 SGDLS, CDR2 YYNGEE.

The chain uses TRBV6-5 and TRBJ1-2; no firm D call. Germline V gives CDR1 MNHEY, CDR2 SVGAGI. The V gene lost 9 bases and the J gene lost 3 bases, with 14 bases spanning the gap. This CDR3 is 13 amino acids long. The CDR3 nucleotides read TGTGCCAGTCTTGGCCGGTATGACTATGGCTACACCTTC. Amino acid sequence: CASLGRYDYGYTF.

The chain joins TRBV4-2 to TRBJ2-7; 9 bases are shared with TRBD2. The ends lost 3 bases at V and 3 bases at J; junction bases unmatched: 3. The CDR3 loop spans 14 amino acids. The germline CDR1 and CDR2 sequences are LGHNA and YNFKEQ. Here the CDR3 reads CASSHSSGNYEQYF. The CDR3 region has the DNA TGTGCCAGCAGCCATTCTAGCGGGAACTACGAGCAGTACTTC.

CDR3 protein: CASSSWDRGYEQYF. Written as DNA, the CDR3 is TGTGCCAGCAGCTCCTGGGACAGGGGCTACGAGCAGTACTTC. The chain joins TRBV3-1 (or the pseudogene TRBV3-2) to TRBJ2-7; TRBD1 aligns across 10 bases. The CDR3 loop spans 14 amino acids. J gave up 3 bases and V 5 bases, and 4 bases lay outside the gene matches. CDR1 and CDR2 from the germline V gene are LGHDT and YNNKEL (reference sequence).

This chain links TRBV7-9 with TRBJ2-1, with TRBD1 matching 8 bases. CDR1 is SEHNR and CDR2 is FQNEAQ in the germline V gene (reference sequence). Unmatched junction bases numbered 2, after V lost 3 bases and J lost 4 bases. The CDR3 sequence is 14 residues long. CDR3 DNA sequence: TGTGCCAGCAGCTTGGGACAGGTATACAATGAGCAGTTCTTC. Its protein product is CASSLGQVYNEQFF.

The CDR3 reads CASSVRPLADTGELFF. The CDR3 nucleotides are TGTGCCAGCAGCGTCAGACCCCTGGCGGACACCGGGGAGCTGTTTTTT. V is TRBV9 and J is TRBJ2-2, with no clear D. Germline-derived CDR1 and CDR2 are SGDLS and YYNGEE. The CDR3 contains 16 residues. Trimming took 2 bases from V and 3 from J, leaving 14 bases between them.

This chain links TRBV28 with TRBJ2-1, with 8 bases matching TRBD1. The trim removed 4 bases at V and 5 bases at J, leaving 4 bases unmatched. CDR1 and CDR2 (germline): MDHEN, SYDVKM. The CDR3 is made up of 14 amino acids. The CDR3 region is CASSSRGLDNEQFF. Here the CDR3 DNA reads TGTGCCAGCAGTTCCAGGGGGCTCGACAATGAGCAGTTCTTC.